The sample holds a few counts of the clone carrying this T cell receptor (beta chain). What it binds is unknown. V lost 6 bases, J lost 5 bases, and 11 bases lay in between. CDR3 length equals 12 residues. TCRdb re-called the reads through MiXCR, storing one row per CDR3 protein. The data contain around 800,000 distinct CDR3 sequences, 32% of them seen just once; the ten biggest clones take up 12%. These data originate in a study of T cell repertoires in cytomegalovirus infection. The material was cultured CD8+ T cells from PBMCs, obtained from culture after CMV antigen stimulation. The clonotype originates from a human donor in good health (CMV status not recorded). Some clones in this sample may be carry-over from other donors' samples. This rearrangement joins TRBV12-3 or TRBV12-4 to TRBJ2-7; no reliable D call. This CDR3 is CASSHDPHEQYF. The CDR3 DNA is TGTGCCAGCAGCCACGATCCCCACGAGCAGTACTTC.